Listed below are T cell receptor beta chains from one sample, sequenced in a study of T-cell reconstitution after alpha-beta-depleted transplantation in children. Each CDR3 protein gets one entry after TCRdb re-called the PCR reads with MiXCR. This table holds 500,000 to 750,000 distinct CDR3 sequences, 27% found once. The sample here was PBMCs, taken before TCRalphabeta/CD19-depleted stem cell transplant. These receptors all come from a boy under three years old with Wiskott-Aldrich syndrome, due to receive a stem cell transplant. CDR3s include the opening cysteine and the closing phenylalanine or tryptophan. The D gene is left open where the match is weak. Clone size, where shown, is once, few, many, or a class for clones that have expanded.

>TRBJ2-5|TRBV30|-|-
CAWSVGLGGTYF
TGTGCCTGGAGTGTTGGGCTAGGGGGGACGTACTTC
>TRBJ1-6|TRBV6-1|-|-
CASRGTGSWSPLHF
TGTGCCAGCAGAGGGACCGGGAGTTGGTCACCCCTCCACTTT
>TRBJ2-1|TRBV6-1|TRBD2|-
CASCLADVYNEQFF
TGTGCCAGCTGTCTAGCGGACGTCTACAATGAGCAGTTCTTC
>TRBJ2-2|TRBV5-1|TRBD2|-
CASSLLAAASTGELFF
TGCGCCAGCAGCTTACTAGCGGCAGCGAGTACCGGGGAGCTGTTTTTT
>TRBJ2-5|TRBV7-9|-|few
CASSLYEGYLGTQYF
TGTGCCAGCAGCTTATATGAGGGCTATTTGGGGACCCAGTACTTC
>TRBJ2-1|TRBV7-2|TRBD2|-
CASSWNIAGGPYNEQFF
TGTGCCAGCAGCTGGAACATAGCGGGAGGGCCCTACAATGAGCAGTTCTTC
>TRBJ1-2|TRBV20-1|TRBD1|once
CSASIRGQKYGYTF
TGCAGTGCTAGCATCCGGGGACAGAAGTATGGCTACACCTTC
>TRBJ2-2|TRBV5-1|-|-
CASSLPKAGTRSGELFF
TGCGCCAGCAGCTTACCGAAAGCCGGGACACGGTCCGGGGAGCTGTTTTTT
>TRBJ1-6|TRBV3-1|-|-
CASSQQGGGTPNSPLHF
TGTGCCAGCAGCCAACAAGGGGGGGGAACCCCTAATTCACCCCTCCACTTT
>TRBJ1-4|TRBV5-1|TRBD1|-
CASSSGQALTTNEKLFF
TGCGCCAGCAGCTCGGGACAGGCTTTGACAACTAATGAAAAACTGTTTTTT
>TRBJ2-2|TRBV20-1|-|few
CSAGFSNTGELFF
TGCAGTGCAGGATTCTCTAACACCGGGGAGCTGTTTTTT
>TRBJ2-2|TRBV7-2|-|-
CASSPPGMGWNTGELFF
TGTGCCAGCAGCCCCCCAGGGATGGGCTGGAACACCGGGGAGCTGTTTTTT
>TRBJ1-5|TRBV7-9|-|-
CASSLARDTSNQPQHF
TGTGCCAGCAGCTTAGCCAGGGACACTAGCAATCAGCCCCAGCATTTT
>TRBJ2-7|TRBV18|-|few
CASSPSLPRLTPGEQYF
TGTGCCAGCTCACCATCTTTGCCGAGACTGACCCCGGGGGAGCAGTACTTC
>TRBJ2-2|TRBV9|-|-
CASSVTDSYGELFF
TGTGCCAGCAGCGTTACCGACAGTTACGGGGAGCTGTTTTTT
>TRBJ2-7|TRBV28|TRBD2|few
CASSPRTSGSFPYEQYF
TGTGCCAGCAGTCCCCGGACTAGCGGGAGTTTCCCCTACGAGCAGTACTTC
>TRBJ2-3|TRBV5-1|TRBD2|many
CASSFGTSGSTDTQYF
TGCGCCAGCAGCTTTGGGACTAGCGGAAGCACAGATACGCAGTATTTT
>TRBJ2-1|TRBV28|TRBD2|-
CASFEAGDYNEQFF
TGTGCCAGCTTTGAAGCGGGAGACTACAATGAGCAGTTCTTC
>TRBJ2-5|TRBV29-1|-|-
CSVEAGAGETQNF
TGCAGCGTTGAAGCGGGGGCCGGGGAGACCCAGAACTTC
>TRBJ2-2|TRBV7-2|TRBD1|few
CASSIRQGGVGELFF
TGTGCCAGCAGCATCAGACAGGGGGGGGTCGGGGAGCTGTTTTTT
>TRBJ2-4|TRBV7-9|TRBD2|few
CASSPSAGGPFKNIQYF
TGTGCCAGCAGCCCCTCAGCGGGAGGGCCGTTCAAAAACATTCAGTACTTC
>TRBJ2-1|TRBV20-1|-|-
CSAIGGTNSYNEQFF
TGCAGTGCGATTGGGGGGACAAACTCCTACAATGAGCAGTTCTTC
>TRBJ2-5|TRBV28|TRBD2|few
CASSFSTSGRGETQYF
TGTGCCAGCAGTTTCTCGACTAGCGGGAGGGGAGAGACCCAGTACTTC
>TRBJ1-1|TRBV18|TRBD1|-
CASSSSTGGPNTEAFF
TGTGCCAGCTCATCGTCGACAGGGGGCCCGAACACTGAAGCTTTCTTT
>TRBJ2-1|TRBV7-3|-|few
CASSKLSFDEQFF
TGTGCCAGTTCCAAATTATCCTTCGATGAGCAGTTCTTC
>TRBJ2-2|TRBV6-5|-|-
CASSYRRANTGELFF
TGTGCCAGCAGTTATCGCAGGGCGAACACCGGGGAGCTGTTTTTT
>TRBJ2-1|TRBV5-5|TRBD1|few
CASSLGGTVIYEQFF
TGTGCCAGCAGCTTGGGGGGGACAGTTATCTATGAGCAGTTCTTC
>TRBJ1-2|TRBV5-1|-|-
CASSLEPTYGYTF
TGCGCCAGCAGCTTGGAACCTACCTATGGCTACACCTTC
>TRBJ1-5|TRBV2|-|few
CASSEGRGAQPQHF
TGTGCCAGCAGTGAAGGTAGGGGAGCTCAGCCCCAGCATTTT
>TRBJ1-3|TRBV7-2|-|few
CASSLQGPYSGNTIYF
TGTGCCAGCAGCTTACAAGGGCCCTACTCTGGAAACACCATATATTTT
>TRBJ2-1|TRBV24-1|-|-
CATSEPNFIQFF
TGTGCCACCAGTGAGCCTAACTTCATCCAGTTCTTC
>TRBJ2-1|TRBV3-1|-|once
CASSQDGASGSVRRSSYNEQFF
TGTGCCAGCAGCCAAGATGGGGCGTCGGGGAGTGTTAGGCGGAGCTCCTACAATGAGCAGTTCTTC